This T cell receptor (beta chain) comes out of a study of cytomegalovirus exposure and HLA in healthy donors (dated by TCRdb to 2015 to 2018). As for the study more broadly: The roughly 700 repertoires of the first cohort and the roughly 120 validation repertoires were produced on the same platform, according to a later analysis. The study aimed to test whether cataloging public T cell receptors could reveal signatures of past pathogen exposure. Besides the first cohort of around 670 subjects, a separate validation cohort made up of 120 different subjects was used. To predict cytomegalovirus infection status, the study combined high-throughput TCR immunosequencing, statistical association of individual TCRs with disease status, and machine learning.

On the study overall, not on this receptor specifically: A later analysis lacked HLA typing for the validation cohort, so it scored co-occurrence in that cohort across all 130 or so repertoires. In vitro tests confirmed that a few of the cytomegalovirus-associated TCR beta chains recognize cytomegalovirus antigens. According to the authors, the approach could potentially be generalized to other disease states and immunological phenotypes. A total of 150 to 200 TCR beta chains were listed by the study as associated with cytomegalovirus. Subsequent analysis determined that TCRs grouped into clusters in the first cohort also showed a tendency toward co-occurrence across the roughly 120 validation repertoires, and 85% to 95% of cluster scores exceeded 0. Across donors, most TCR sequences were observed very rarely, whereas some public TCRs were present in many individuals. The classifier was reported to diagnose cytomegalovirus status with high specificity and sensitivity in both the original cohort and the validation cohort.

V sheds 8 bases and J sheds 4 bases, leaving 10 bases between their ends. CDR1 and CDR2 (MGHDK, SYGVNS) derive from the germline V gene. There are 12 amino acids in the CDR3, from cysteine to phenylalanine inclusive. Only the CDR3 DNA is retained, 36 bases long and in frame from the first base. Of note for this clone: Its antigen is unknown. The record has no base qualities; no much larger clone is one base away.

The donors were included in the validation cohort of 130 or so subjects, a group kept apart from the approximately 700-subject first cohort. The method behind the library was the immunoSEQ multiplex PCR assay. From the authors' description of their analysis: A statistical classification framework was built to diagnose cytomegalovirus status from the catalog of TCR beta chain sequences. Sourced from immuneACCESS, this table was stored by TCRdb with only in-frame sequences that have V and J called. A share of the clones is absent; for the studies checked, an unresolved V gene accounts for under half, and the remainder has no known explanation. The DNA gave D and trimming, while V, J and clone size come from that table. Present in this sample are about 240,000 clones, 75% to 90% of which were seen just once. Of the sample, around 1.3% is held by the ten largest clones.

The source is a woman between 25 and 40 years old in good health and CMV-seropositive. In this chain, TRBV25-1 is recombined with TRBJ2-3; no D segment can be confidently identified. The sequenced material came from PBMCs. Here is the DNA: TGTGCCAGCGGGCCTTTCCCAGATACGCAGTATTTT. Its protein reads: CASGPFPDTQYF.